Below, 11 T cell receptor beta chains from the same sample are listed, as sequenced in a study of blood T cell repertoires in COVID-19 (dated by TCRdb to the early 2020s). The library was generated by the immunoSEQ multiplex PCR assay. Entries here come from immuneACCESS through TCRdb and include only in-frame sequences with V and J called. Some clones fail to appear in such tables; in the studies checked, an unresolved V gene covers under half of the shortfall, and the cause of the remainder is unknown. The sample table shows roughly 39,000 clones, and 85% to 90% are seen once. The ten largest account for 3.5% to 4.5% of the sample. Sequenced sample: peripheral blood. These receptor sequences come from a man in his 60s with acute or convalescent COVID-19.

V usage is TRBV5-6 and J usage is TRBJ2-7; a possible D gene is TRBD2 (6 bases). The CDR3 is 14 amino acids. CDR1 and CDR2 (germline): SGHDT, YYEEEE. V was clipped by 3 bases and J by 3 bases, with 13 bases between them. CDR3: CASSSRLEGYEQYF. Written as DNA, the CDR3 is TGTGCCAGCAGCTCCCGACTAGAAGGCTACGAGCAGTACTTC.

The gene calls are TRBV2 and TRBJ2-5; 7 bases align to TRBD2. Germline lookup yields CDR1 SNHLY and CDR2 FYNNEI. The CDR3 has 13 amino acids. The J segment lost 5 bases and the V segment lost 6 bases, leaving 6 bases of the junction unmatched. This CDR3 is CASRREPRETQYF. CDR3 DNA sequence: TGTGCCAGCAGGCGGGAGCCAAGGGAGACCCAGTACTTC.

This clone is a singleton in its sample. The chain employs TRBV19 and TRBJ1-1, with D unclear. Germline V CDR1 and CDR2: LNHDA, SQIVND (reference sequence). This CDR3 has 12 residues. V shed 6 bases and J shed 6 bases, with 11 bases lying between them. This CDR3 is CASRDGLSEAFF. CDR3 nucleotide sequence: TGTGCCAGTAGGGACGGACTGTCTGAAGCTTTCTTT.

The CDR3 DNA follows: TGTGCCAGCAGCTTGGGGACAGCCAACACTGAAGCTTTCTTT. It codes for CASSLGTANTEAFF. The chain links TRBV7-3 to TRBJ1-1, with 7 bases identical to TRBD1. The V gene end was trimmed by 3 bases and the J gene end by 2 bases; junction bases not matched to a gene: 3. This CDR3 spans 14 amino acids. The germline V gene encodes CDR1 SGHTA and CDR2 FQGTGA.

The chain couples TRBV20-1 to TRBJ1-1, with a possible D match to TRBD1 (5 bases). V was cut by 1 base and J by 10 bases, with 10 bases left in between. The CDR3 runs to 11 residues. CDR1 and CDR2 (germline): DFQATT, SNEGSKA (reference sequence). Here the CDR3 reads CSARGPGLAFF. The DNA for the CDR3 is TGCAGTGCTAGAGGGCCAGGGTTAGCTTTCTTT.

This chain connects TRBV3-1 (or the pseudogene TRBV3-2) to TRBJ1-2; tentative D call: TRBD1 (5 bases). The CDR3 contains 13 residues. V dropped 5 bases and J dropped 7 bases, with 14 bases sitting between them. Germline-derived CDR1 and CDR2 are LGHDT and YNNKEL (reference sequence). The CDR3 DNA reads as TGTGCCAGCAGCGACCAGGGAGGGATTGGCTACACCTTC. Encoded protein: CASSDQGGIGYTF.

For this clone: The same CDR3 also results from other DNA sequences found in this sample. The chain links TRBV27 to TRBJ1-4; TRBD1 might be the D (6 bases). Trimming cost V 8 bases and J 8 bases, with 15 bases left between them. In germline, CDR1 is MNHEY, CDR2 SMNVEV (reference sequence). The CDR3 is 13 residues long. In DNA form, the CDR3 reads TGTGCCAGCCGCAGGGGTTTGAAGGAAAAACTGTTTTTT. Its translation: CASRRGLKEKLFF.

This clone has a single count. The gene calls are TRBV5-8 and TRBJ2-7; D perhaps matches TRBD2 (7 bases). This CDR3 has 15 residues. The germline V and J ends were trimmed by 2 bases and 4 bases, with 16 bases remaining between them. Germline V gives CDR1 SGHTS, CDR2 YDEGEE. The CDR3: CASSLPGEGGYEQYF. The CDR3 DNA is TGTGCCAGCAGCTTACCCGGGGAGGGGGGATACGAGCAGTACTTC.

This clone was found once. The V and J genes are TRBV6-6 and TRBJ2-7; D might be TRBD1 (6 bases). Germline CDR1 MNHNY, CDR2 SVGAGI (reference sequence). The CDR3 consists of 14 residues. The V and J ends lost 5 bases and 11 bases respectively, with 22 bases between them. The CDR3 here is CASSTTTGQPIKYF. The CDR3 bases are TGTGCCAGCAGTACCACTACTGGACAGCCTATCAAGTACTTC.

This chain links TRBV5-1 with TRBJ1-2; a weak D match, TRBD1 (5 bases). The CDR3 has 14 amino acids. CDR1 is SGHRS, CDR2 YFSETQ, per germline. Trimming took off 4 bases at V and 0 bases at J, with 10 bases between the two ends. Here the CDR3 DNA reads TGCGCCAGCAGCATCGACAGTCCTAACTATGGCTACACCTTC. Its protein product is CASSIDSPNYGYTF.

The CDR3 here is CAWAGTGRYGEKLFF. The CDR3 bases are TGTGCCTGGGCCGGGACAGGACGGTACGGCGAAAAACTGTTTTTT. The chain uses TRBV30 and TRBJ1-4; 8 bases fit TRBD1. This CDR3 spans 15 amino acids. Losses at the gene ends were 5 bases for V and 8 bases for J; bases not matched to a gene: 13. Germline V gives CDR1 GTSNPN, CDR2 SVGIG (reference sequence). Supplemented by reference TRBV30 and TRBJ1-4, the full variable domain reads SQTIHQWPATLVQPVGSPLSLECTVEGTSNPNLYWYRQAAGRGLQLLFYSVGIGQISSEVPQNLSASRPQDRQFILSSKKLLLSDSGFYLCAWAGTGRYGEKLFFGSGTQLSVL.